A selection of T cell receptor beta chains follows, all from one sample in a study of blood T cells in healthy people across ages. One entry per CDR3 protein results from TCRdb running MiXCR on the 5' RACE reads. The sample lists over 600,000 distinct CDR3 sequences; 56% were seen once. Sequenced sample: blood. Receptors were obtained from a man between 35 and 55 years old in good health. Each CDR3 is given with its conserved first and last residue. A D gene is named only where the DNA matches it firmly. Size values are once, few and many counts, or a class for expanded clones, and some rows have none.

CDR3aa: CASSDPGISGYGYTF
CDR3nt: TGCGCCAGCAGTGACCCAGGGATTAGCGGGTATGGCTACACCTTC
v_gene: TRBV10-2
d_gene: -
j_gene: TRBJ1-2
abundance: many

CDR3aa: CASSQRLDYYEQYF
CDR3nt: TGCGCCAGCAGCCAAAGATTGGACTACTACGAGCAGTACTTC
v_gene: TRBV4-3
d_gene: -
j_gene: TRBJ2-7
abundance: few

CDR3aa: CAISGAASYNEQFF
CDR3nt: TGTGCCATCAGCGGGGCCGCCTCCTACAATGAGCAGTTCTTC
v_gene: TRBV10-3
d_gene: -
j_gene: TRBJ2-1
abundance: -

CDR3aa: CASSLKAQGGYQPQHF
CDR3nt: TGTGCCAGCAGTTTAAAGGCACAGGGAGGTTATCAGCCCCAGCATTTT
v_gene: TRBV12-3/TRBV12-4
d_gene: -
j_gene: TRBJ1-5
abundance: -

CDR3aa: CASSVLQGSSYNEQFF
CDR3nt: TGTGCCAGCAGCGTCTTACAGGGTAGCTCCTACAATGAGCAGTTCTTC
v_gene: TRBV7-2
d_gene: -
j_gene: TRBJ2-1
abundance: few

CDR3aa: CATSDYLAGLGNEQYF
CDR3nt: TGTGCCACCAGTGATTATCTAGCGGGACTCGGGAATGAGCAGTACTTC
v_gene: TRBV24-1
d_gene: TRBD2
j_gene: TRBJ2-5
abundance: -

CDR3aa: CASSRQGRNSYEQYF
CDR3nt: TGTGCCAGCAGCCGACAGGGGCGCAACTCCTACGAGCAGTACTTC
v_gene: TRBV27
d_gene: TRBD1
j_gene: TRBJ2-7
abundance: -

CDR3aa: CASSPRDRGGNEQFF
CDR3nt: TGTGCCAGCAGCCCCCGGGACAGGGGTGGGAATGAGCAGTTCTTC
v_gene: TRBV3-1
d_gene: TRBD1
j_gene: TRBJ2-1
abundance: -

CDR3aa: CASSEEGTGTLEQYF
CDR3nt: TGTGCCAGCAGTGAAGAGGGGACAGGGACCCTCGAGCAGTACTTC
v_gene: TRBV6-1
d_gene: TRBD1
j_gene: TRBJ2-7
abundance: -

CDR3aa: CASSSPGQGSEQFF
CDR3nt: TGTGCCAGCAGTTCCCCAGGACAGGGCAGTGAGCAGTTCTTC
v_gene: TRBV28
d_gene: TRBD1
j_gene: TRBJ2-1
abundance: once

CDR3aa: CASGPTGHLPGANVLTF
CDR3nt: TGCGCCAGCGGCCCGACAGGGCACCTTCCTGGGGCCAACGTCCTGACTTTC
v_gene: TRBV5-1
d_gene: TRBD1
j_gene: TRBJ2-6
abundance: many

CDR3aa: CASSLSGVTYEQYF
CDR3nt: TGTGCCAGCAGCTTAAGCGGGGTAACCTACGAGCAGTACTTC
v_gene: TRBV7-2
d_gene: TRBD2
j_gene: TRBJ2-7
abundance: few

CDR3aa: CSAQAGLGGPANTGELFF
CDR3nt: TGCAGTGCCCAGGCGGGACTAGGCGGGCCAGCGAACACCGGGGAGCTGTTTTTT
v_gene: TRBV20-1
d_gene: TRBD2
j_gene: TRBJ2-2
abundance: -

CDR3aa: CAISELAGKMVNEQFF
CDR3nt: TGTGCCATCAGTGAACTAGCGGGAAAGATGGTAAATGAGCAGTTCTTC
v_gene: TRBV10-3
d_gene: TRBD2
j_gene: TRBJ2-1
abundance: -

CDR3aa: CASSKGRLSDEQFF
CDR3nt: TGTGCCAGCAGCAAAGGCCGGTTGTCGGATGAGCAGTTCTTC
v_gene: TRBV21-1
d_gene: -
j_gene: TRBJ2-1
abundance: -

CDR3aa: CASSPAGEGAYGYTF
CDR3nt: TGTGCCAGCAGTCCTGCTGGGGAGGGGGCCTATGGCTACACCTTC
v_gene: TRBV28
d_gene: TRBD1
j_gene: TRBJ1-2
abundance: few

CDR3aa: CASSTAPRTGEPKNIQYF
CDR3nt: TGTGCCAGCAGTACGGCCCCAAGGACAGGGGAGCCCAAAAACATTCAGTACTTC
v_gene: TRBV6-2/TRBV6-3
d_gene: TRBD1
j_gene: TRBJ2-4
abundance: -

CDR3aa: CASSPRDRFNTEAFF
CDR3nt: TGTGCCAGCAGCCCCCGGGACAGATTCAACACTGAAGCTTTCTTT
v_gene: TRBV3-1
d_gene: TRBD1
j_gene: TRBJ1-1
abundance: -

CDR3aa: CASSLEDIRGTEAFF
CDR3nt: TGTGCCAGCAGCTTAGAGGACATCAGGGGCACTGAAGCTTTCTTT
v_gene: TRBV7-9
d_gene: -
j_gene: TRBJ1-1
abundance: once

CDR3aa: CASSPSNPYEQYF
CDR3nt: TGTGCCAGCAGTCCCTCGAACCCCTACGAGCAGTACTTC
v_gene: TRBV6-2/TRBV6-3
d_gene: -
j_gene: TRBJ2-7
abundance: few

CDR3aa: CSASGPGETQYF
CDR3nt: TGCAGTGCTAGTGGCCCTGGGGAGACCCAGTACTTC
v_gene: TRBV20-1
d_gene: -
j_gene: TRBJ2-5
abundance: -

CDR3aa: CASSLGLQGGNQPQHF
CDR3nt: TGTGCCAGCAGTTTAGGGTTACAGGGTGGCAATCAGCCCCAGCATTTT
v_gene: TRBV12-3/TRBV12-4
d_gene: -
j_gene: TRBJ1-5
abundance: -

CDR3aa: CASTGWTGSYEQYF
CDR3nt: TGTGCCAGCACCGGCTGGACGGGCTCCTACGAGCAGTACTTC
v_gene: TRBV28
d_gene: -
j_gene: TRBJ2-7
abundance: once

CDR3aa: CASSFGPPIYNEQYF
CDR3nt: TGCGCCAGCAGCTTTGGGCCTCCTATCTACAATGAGCAGTACTTC
v_gene: TRBV5-1
d_gene: -
j_gene: TRBJ2-5
abundance: few

CDR3aa: CASSVTGWSSYEQYF
CDR3nt: TGTGCCAGCAGTGTGACAGGGTGGAGCTCCTACGAGCAGTACTTC
v_gene: TRBV27
d_gene: TRBD1
j_gene: TRBJ2-7
abundance: -

CDR3aa: CATSRTGENTEAFF
CDR3nt: TGTGCCACCAGTAGGACAGGGGAAAACACTGAAGCTTTCTTT
v_gene: TRBV24-1
d_gene: TRBD1
j_gene: TRBJ1-1
abundance: few

CDR3aa: CASSPKGTGVAEAFF
CDR3nt: TGTGCCAGCAGCCCCAAGGGGACAGGGGTAGCTGAAGCTTTCTTT
v_gene: TRBV16
d_gene: TRBD1
j_gene: TRBJ1-1
abundance: -

CDR3aa: CSARGQEETQYF
CDR3nt: TGCAGTGCTCGAGGACAGGAAGAGACCCAGTACTTC
v_gene: TRBV20-1
d_gene: TRBD1
j_gene: TRBJ2-5
abundance: -

CDR3aa: CASSQEGTRYEQYF
CDR3nt: TGCGCCAGCAGCCAAGAAGGTACCAGGTACGAGCAGTACTTC
v_gene: TRBV4-1
d_gene: -
j_gene: TRBJ2-7
abundance: -

CDR3aa: CASSRDPTETQYF
CDR3nt: TGTGCCAGCAGCCGCGACCCAACGGAGACCCAGTACTTC
v_gene: TRBV7-2
d_gene: -
j_gene: TRBJ2-5
abundance: many

CDR3aa: CASSQENRGRTDTQYF
CDR3nt: TGTGCCAGCAGCCAAGAGAACAGGGGGCGCACAGATACGCAGTATTTT
v_gene: TRBV14
d_gene: TRBD1
j_gene: TRBJ2-3
abundance: -

CDR3aa: CASSRTSDQETQYF
CDR3nt: TGTGCCAGCAGCCGGACTAGCGATCAAGAGACCCAGTACTTC
v_gene: TRBV7-9
d_gene: TRBD2
j_gene: TRBJ2-5
abundance: -